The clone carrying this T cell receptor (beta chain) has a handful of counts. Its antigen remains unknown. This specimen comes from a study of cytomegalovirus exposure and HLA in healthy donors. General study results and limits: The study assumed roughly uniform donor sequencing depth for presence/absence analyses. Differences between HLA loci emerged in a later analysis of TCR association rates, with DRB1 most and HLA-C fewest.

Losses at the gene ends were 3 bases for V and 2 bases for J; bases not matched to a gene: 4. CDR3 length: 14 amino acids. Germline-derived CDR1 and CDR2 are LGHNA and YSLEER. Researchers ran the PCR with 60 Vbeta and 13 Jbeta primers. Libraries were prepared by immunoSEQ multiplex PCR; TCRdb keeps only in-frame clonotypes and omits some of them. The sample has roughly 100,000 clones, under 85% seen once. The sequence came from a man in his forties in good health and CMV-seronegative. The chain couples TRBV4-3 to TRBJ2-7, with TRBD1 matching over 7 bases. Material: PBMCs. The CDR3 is CASSQEQGTYEQYF. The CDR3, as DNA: TGCGCCAGCAGCCAGGAACAGGGGACCTACGAGCAGTACTTC.